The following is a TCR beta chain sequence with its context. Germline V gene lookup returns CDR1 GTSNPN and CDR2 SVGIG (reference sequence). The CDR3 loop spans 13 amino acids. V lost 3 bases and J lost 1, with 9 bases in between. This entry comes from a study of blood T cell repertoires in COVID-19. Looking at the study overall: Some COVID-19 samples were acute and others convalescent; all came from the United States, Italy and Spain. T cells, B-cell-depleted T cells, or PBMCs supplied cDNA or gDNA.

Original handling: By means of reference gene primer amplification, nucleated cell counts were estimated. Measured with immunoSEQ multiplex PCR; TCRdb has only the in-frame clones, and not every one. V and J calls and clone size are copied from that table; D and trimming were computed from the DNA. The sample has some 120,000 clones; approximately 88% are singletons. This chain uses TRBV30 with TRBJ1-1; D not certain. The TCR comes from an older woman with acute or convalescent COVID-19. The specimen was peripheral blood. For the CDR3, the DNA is TGTGCCTGGAGGTCACAGCCGAACACTGAAGCTTTCTTT. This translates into CAWRSQPNTEAFF.